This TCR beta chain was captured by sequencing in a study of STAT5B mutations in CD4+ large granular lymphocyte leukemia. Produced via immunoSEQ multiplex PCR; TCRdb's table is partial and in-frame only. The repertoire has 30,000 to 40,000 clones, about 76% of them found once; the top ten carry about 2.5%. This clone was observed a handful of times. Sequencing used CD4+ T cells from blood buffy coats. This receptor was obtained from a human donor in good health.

In DNA form, the CDR3 reads TGTGCCAGCAGTGAAGGGGCCGGGACAGCATACACTGAAGCTTTCTTT. Translating gives CASSEGAGTAYTEAFF. The V gene is TRBV6-1, the J gene TRBJ1-1; 7 bases align to TRBD1. The V segment lost 1 base and the J segment 3 bases; nucleotides outside the gene matches: 8. Germline CDR1 reads MNHNS; CDR2 reads SASEGT. This CDR3 spans 16 amino acids.